What follows are 19 T cell receptor beta chains derived from one specimen sequenced in a study of blood T cells in healthy people across ages. A J-beta primer mix and a sample-barcoded 5' primer were used in a second PCR of roughly 6 to 12 cycles. Each CDR3 protein is one row after TCRdb ran MiXCR on the 5' RACE reads. The sample yields 1.5 million to 2 million distinct CDR3 sequences, around half seen once. The sample consisted of blood. These TCRs come from a woman aged 40 to 50 in good health.

This chain connects TRBV4-3 to TRBJ2-1; D perhaps matches TRBD1 (5 bases). Trimming removed 8 bases from V and 1 base from J, with 12 bases in between. This CDR3 spans 14 amino acids. The germline V gene encodes CDR1 LGHNA and CDR2 YSLEER. The CDR3 DNA is TGCGCCAGCGGCGAGACAGTTTCCTACAATGAGCAGTTCTTC. Protein: CASGETVSYNEQFF.

The genes are TRBV7-2 and TRBJ2-5; weak D call: TRBD1 (5 bases). This CDR3 region has 13 residues. V lost 6 bases and J 7 bases, leaving 15 bases between the germline ends. Germline-derived CDR1 and CDR2 are SGHTA and FQGNSA. CDR3 region: CASSLQGFPTQYF. The CDR3 DNA reads TGTGCCAGCAGTTTGCAGGGATTCCCGACCCAGTACTTC.

This chain joins TRBV21-1 and TRBJ2-1; TRBD2, as called in the table, went unchecked against the DNA. Matching the DNA end better, TRBJ2-7 makes the J call doubtful. TRBV21-1 is marked as a pseudogene. The CDR3 loop spans 18 amino acids. CDR3 bases: TGTGCCAGCAGCAAAAAGGCGAGGGCGGGGAGCTCCTACAATGAGCAGTACTTC. Translation gives CASSKKARAGSSYNEQYF.

The chain is built from TRBV5-5 and TRBJ1-2; 9 nucleotides match TRBD1. This CDR3 is 13 amino acids long. Germline trimming cut 7 bases from V and 5 bases from J; bases unmatched to any gene: 6. Per the germline V gene, CDR1 is SGHKS and CDR2 is YYEKEE (reference sequence). The CDR3 here is CASRDRANYGYTF. The CDR3 nucleotides are TGTGCCAGCCGGGACAGGGCAAATTATGGCTACACCTTC.

This clonotype appeared a few times. The rearrangement uses TRBV29-1 and TRBJ2-3, with 8 bases aligning to TRBD1. Germline V gene data show CDR1 as SQVTM and CDR2 as ANQGSEA. The CDR3 totals 12 residues. The CDR3 nucleotides read TGCACGACAGGGGAACGCACAGATACGCAGTATTTT. Its protein is CTTGERTDTQYF.

This chain connects TRBV18 to TRBJ2-1; TRBD2 aligns across 9 bases. Trimming cost V 5 bases and J 2 bases; bases outside gene matches: 4. This CDR3 has 15 residues. Germline V gives CDR1 KGHSH, CDR2 LQKENI. CDR3 bases: TGTGCCAGCTCAGTAGCGGGGGTCACCTACAATGAGCAGTTCTTC. The encoded protein is CASSVAGVTYNEQFF.

V is TRBV20-1 and J is TRBJ2-5; D perhaps matches TRBD2 (5 bases). The J call may be faulty, since TRBJ2-1 better matches the DNA end. Per germline, CDR1 DFQATT and CDR2 SNEGSKA (reference sequence). CDR3 size: 12 residues. CDR3 in amino acids: CSARDLGETQFF. The CDR3 DNA is TGCAGTGCTAGAGATCTCGGGGAGACCCAGTTCTTC.

This chain joins TRBV20-1 and TRBJ1-4; the D is unclear. This CDR3 is 11 amino acids long. V was clipped by 6 bases and J by 13 bases, with 15 bases between them. Germline values: CDR1 DFQATT, CDR2 SNEGSKA (reference sequence). The CDR3 protein is CSAPSPLGLFF. DNA for the CDR3: TGCAGTGCCCCATCCCCTTTGGGACTGTTTTTT.

V and J are TRBV7-9 and TRBJ1-2, with 10 bases identical to TRBD1. This CDR3 region has 16 residues. The V and J ends lost 1 base and 3 bases, in that order; junction bases with no gene match: 5. The V gene's germline CDR1 is SEHNR and CDR2 FQNEAQ (reference sequence). The CDR3 spells CASSLDGDRGHYGYTF. Here the CDR3 DNA reads TGTGCCAGCAGCTTAGATGGGGACAGGGGCCACTATGGCTACACCTTC.

This chain joins TRBV10-3 and TRBJ1-3; D is unclear. There are 13 residues in the CDR3. V was pared by 5 bases and J by 8 bases, with 13 bases between. Germline-derived CDR1 and CDR2 are ENHRY and SYGVKD. This CDR3 is CAISPLSGDTIYF. The CDR3 nucleotides read TGTGCCATCAGTCCTCTAAGTGGGGACACCATATATTTT.

The chain has TRBV28 and TRBJ2-1, with 7 positions matching TRBD1. The CDR3 spans 13 residues. Germline V gene lookup returns CDR1 MDHEN and CDR2 SYDVKM. The V gene end was trimmed by 6 bases and the J gene end by 8 bases; junction bases not matched to a gene: 7. The CDR3 DNA follows: TGTGCCAGCAGCCAGGGGGATTACGATGAGCAGTTCTTC. Residues: CASSQGDYDEQFF.

This chain connects TRBV5-6 to TRBJ1-5; no firm D call. Germline CDR1 and CDR2: SGHDT and YYEEEE. V lost 0 bases, J lost 2 bases, and 6 bases lay in between. CDR3 size: 14 residues. The CDR3 reads CASSLAYGNQPQHF. The CDR3 region has the DNA TGTGCCAGCAGCTTGGCTTATGGCAATCAGCCCCAGCATTTT.

This clonotype was seen only a few times. The chain joins TRBV20-1 to TRBJ2-7; D is ambiguous. The CDR3 spans 14 residues. Germline V lookup: CDR1 DFQATT, CDR2 SNEGSKA (reference sequence). Trimming removed 7 bases at V and 2 bases at J, with 18 bases between. Here the CDR3 DNA reads TGCAGTGGACCTAAATCCTCCACCGCCTACGAGCAGTACTTC. Its translation is CSGPKSSTAYEQYF.

V gene TRBV10-3 combines with J gene TRBJ2-5; 11 nucleotides agree with TRBD1. Germline CDR1 is ENHRY and CDR2 is SYGVKD. With V trimmed by 2 bases and J by 5 bases, 1 base remained unmatched. This CDR3 region has 14 residues. The CDR3 nucleotides read TGTGCCATCAGTGAGGGACAGGGGGCTGAGACCCAGTACTTC. It encodes CAISEGQGAETQYF.

This chain joins TRBV10-3 and TRBJ2-7, with D unresolved. The ends were cut back, 10 bases at V and 10 bases at J, with 20 bases in the middle. The germline CDR1 and CDR2 sequences are ENHRY and SYGVKD. The CDR3 sequence is 12 residues long. CDR3 sequence reads: CATSSNQEAQYF. The CDR3 DNA follows: TGTGCCACTTCTTCGAATCAAGAGGCCCAGTACTTC.

V usage is TRBV4-3 and J usage is TRBJ2-5; TRBD2 matches 10 bases. Germline CDR1 LGHNA, CDR2 YSLEER. V was pared by 0 bases and J by 3 bases, with 10 bases of the junction left unmatched. This CDR3 spans 18 amino acids. The CDR3 sequence is CASSQEVWGLAGEETQYF. The CDR3 region has the DNA TGCGCCAGCAGCCAAGAAGTTTGGGGGCTAGCGGGGGAAGAGACCCAGTACTTC.

The chain uses TRBV20-1 and TRBJ2-5; D unclear. Germline V lookup: CDR1 DFQATT, CDR2 SNEGSKA (reference sequence). V lost 5 bases, J lost 4 bases, and 14 bases lay in between. This CDR3 has 13 amino acids. CDR3 sequence (DNA): TGCAGTGCTCCCATCCGCGCTGGAGAGACCCAGTACTTC. This sequence encodes CSAPIRAGETQYF.

The CDR3 spells CSAYSDRDNEQFF. The CDR3 DNA sequence: TGCAGTGCTTACTCGGACAGGGACAATGAGCAGTTCTTC. The chain recombines TRBV20-1 with TRBJ2-1; 8 nucleotides line up with TRBD1. V trimming: 5 bases; J trimming: 5 bases; junction bases outside the gene matches: 5. CDR1 is DFQATT and CDR2 is SNEGSKA in the germline V gene (reference sequence). The CDR3 runs to 13 residues.

CDR3 in DNA: TGCGCCAGCAGCTTTAGGGCCTCCGACACAGATACGCAGTATTTT. This encodes CASSFRASDTDTQYF. The gene calls are TRBV5-1 and TRBJ2-3, with no clear D. Trimming removed 2 bases from V and 2 bases from J, with 12 bases in between. The CDR3 loop spans 15 amino acids. Germline V gene lookup returns CDR1 SGHRS and CDR2 YFSETQ. The full variable domain, rest sourced from reference TRBV5-1 and TRBJ2-3, is KAGVTQTPRYLIKTRGQQVTLSCSPISGHRSVSWYQQTPGQGLQFLFEYFSETQRNKGNFPGRFSGRQFSNSRSEMNVSTLELGDSALYLCASSFRASDTDTQYFGPGTRLTVL.